What follows are 29 T cell receptor beta chains derived from one specimen sequenced in a study of blood T cells in healthy people across ages. Combining a sample-barcoded 5' primer with a J-beta primer mix, a second PCR ran for about 7 to 11 cycles. TCRdb reprocessed the 5' RACE reads via MiXCR and lists one record per CDR3 protein. The sample includes 950,000 to 1,200,000 distinct CDR3 sequences, roughly two fifths of them seen just once. Sequenced input: blood. The receptors shown here come from a man younger than 35 in good health.

The chain carries TRBV6-5 and TRBJ1-5, with D possibly TRBD1 on 6 matching bases. Trimming took off 5 bases at V and 2 bases at J, with 13 bases between the two ends. Looked up from germline, CDR1 is MNHEY and CDR2 is SVGAGI. This CDR3 has 15 amino acids. The CDR3 sequence: CASSRGQWGNQPQHF. The CDR3 DNA follows: TGTGCCAGCAGTCGTGGACAGTGGGGCAATCAGCCCCAGCATTTT.

The chain is built from TRBV9 and TRBJ1-2, with no clear D. From germline, CDR1 is SGDLS and CDR2 YYNGEE. The V gene lost 2 bases and the J gene lost 8 bases, with 19 bases spanning the gap. CDR3 length: 15 residues. For the CDR3, the DNA is TGTGCCAGCAGCGTGAGCGAGTGGAGCTACGGGGGCTACACCTTC. This translates into CASSVSEWSYGGYTF.

The chain is built from TRBV20-1 and TRBJ2-5; 7 bases line up with TRBD1. V shed 6 bases and J 6 bases; nucleotides not matched to a gene: 10. This CDR3 contains 13 residues. Germline V CDR1 and CDR2: DFQATT, SNEGSKA (reference sequence). The CDR3 reads CSALGQERKTQYF. The CDR3, as DNA: TGCAGTGCCTTAGGACAGGAAAGAAAGACCCAGTACTTC.

This clonotype has just a few counts. V is TRBV20-1 and J is TRBJ2-3; 7 nucleotides line up with TRBD2. The CDR3 is 13 amino acids. Germline lookup yields CDR1 DFQATT and CDR2 SNEGSKA (reference sequence). After removal of 1 base from V and 6 bases from J, the junction contained 4 bases not matched to a gene. This chain's CDR3 is CSARGLASDTQYF. In DNA, the CDR3 is TGCAGTGCTAGAGGACTAGCATCTGATACGCAGTATTTT.

This clonotype was detected only a few times. V gene TRBV12-3 or TRBV12-4 combines with J gene TRBJ1-1; no firm D call. This CDR3 region has 13 residues. V lost 6 bases and J 6 bases, leaving 14 bases between the germline ends. The CDR3, as DNA: TGTGCCAGCAGCTCCCTGGGAGGTTCTGAAGCTTTCTTT. It codes for CASSSLGGSEAFF.

This clonotype has only one observation. The chain uses TRBV13 and TRBJ1-1; D is unclear. Germline V gene sequence: CDR1 PRHDT, CDR2 FYEKMQ (reference sequence). The CDR3 consists of 14 residues. Deletions cut 5 bases from V and 0 bases from J, with 10 bases between. The CDR3 loop reads CASSRSSMNTEAFF. CDR3 in DNA: TGTGCCAGCAGCCGAAGTAGCATGAACACTGAAGCTTTCTTT.

V usage is TRBV20-1 and J usage is TRBJ1-1, with D uncertain. Germline V gene data show CDR1 as DFQATT and CDR2 as SNEGSKA (reference sequence). The CDR3 covers 15 residues. The germline V and J ends were trimmed by 0 bases and 8 bases, with 19 bases remaining between them. The CDR3 sequence is CSARDPGSIDGEAFF. In nucleotides, the CDR3 is TGCAGTGCTAGAGATCCTGGCAGCATAGATGGCGAAGCTTTCTTT.

The chain combines TRBV6-5 with TRBJ1-1; D perhaps matches TRBD1 (5 bases). Trimming cost V 5 bases and J 3 bases, with 13 bases left between them. Germline V CDR1 and CDR2: MNHEY, SVGAGI. The CDR3 length is 14 residues. The CDR3 loop is CASSARVLDTEAFF. In DNA form, the CDR3 reads TGTGCCAGCAGTGCCAGGGTATTGGACACTGAAGCTTTCTTT.

The chain couples TRBV7-2 to TRBJ2-3; 14 positions agree with TRBD2. J was trimmed by 4 bases and V by 5 bases; bases with no gene match: 5. The CDR3 is 16 residues long. Germline values: CDR1 SGHTA, CDR2 FQGNSA. CDR3 protein: CASSLTTSGGADTQYF. Here the CDR3 DNA reads TGTGCCAGCAGCCTCACGACTAGCGGGGGGGCAGATACGCAGTATTTT.

The chain combines TRBV7-2 with TRBJ1-1, with TRBD1 matching over 7 bases. With V trimmed by 7 bases and J by 0 bases, 11 bases remained unmatched. CDR1 and CDR2 (germline): SGHTA, FQGNSA. The CDR3 is made up of 16 amino acids. This CDR3 reads CASTLNSGQMNTEAFF. In nucleotides, the CDR3 is TGTGCCAGCACCCTCAATTCGGGACAGATGAACACTGAAGCTTTCTTT.

This clonotype has just a few counts. The CDR3 bases are TGCGCCAGCAGCCGAGGACAGGGTGAGGTATATGGCTACACCTTC. It translates to CASSRGQGEVYGYTF. The chain couples TRBV4-1 to TRBJ1-2; the match to TRBD1 covers 8 bases. There are 15 residues in the CDR3. The germline V gene encodes CDR1 MGHRA and CDR2 YSYEKL. J was trimmed by 5 bases and V by 4 bases; bases with no gene match: 9.

The sample holds a few counts of this clonotype. J is TRBJ2-1 and V is TRBV6-5, with D uncertain. With 2 bases removed from V and 5 bases from J, the gap between germline ends came to 10 bases. The germline gives CDR1 MNHEY, CDR2 SVGAGI. The CDR3 is 14 residues long. CDR3 protein: CASSYAPLNNEQFF. DNA for the CDR3: TGTGCCAGCAGTTACGCTCCACTTAACAATGAGCAGTTCTTC.

This clonotype was counted a few times. The germline gene is not matched at one end of the junction; a read error may be the cause. J is TRBJ2-1 and V is TRBV20-1, with D unclear. Germline CDR1 DFQATT, CDR2 SNEGSKA (reference sequence). The CDR3 covers 14 residues. CDR3 sequence: CSASARTGYIEQFF. DNA of the CDR3: TGCAGTGCTAGCGCCAGAACCGGGTACATTGAGCAGTTCTTC.

This clonotype was counted only a few times. V usage is TRBV6-2 or TRBV6-3 and J usage is TRBJ1-1; tentatively, D is TRBD1 (5 bases). Deletions cut 6 bases from V and 0 bases from J, with 14 bases between. The CDR3 runs 15 residues. The germline CDR1 and CDR2 sequences are MNHEY and SVGEGT. The CDR3 loop is CASRRGGRLNTEAFF. DNA of the CDR3: TGTGCCAGCAGAAGGGGTGGGCGCCTGAACACTGAAGCTTTCTTT.

The chain combines TRBV7-9 with TRBJ1-1; D perhaps matches TRBD1 (6 bases). V was cut by 5 bases and J by 5 bases, with 21 bases left in between. CDR1 is SEHNR and CDR2 is FQNEAQ in the germline V gene (reference sequence). The CDR3 loop spans 16 amino acids. As DNA, the CDR3 is TGTGCCAGCAGCCCTGCTTTGGGCCAGGGGAGGACTGAAGCTTTCTTT. Its translation: CASSPALGQGRTEAFF.

This clonotype has only a few counts. The gene calls are TRBV9 and TRBJ2-7, with D unresolved. Per germline, CDR1 SGDLS and CDR2 YYNGEE. The CDR3 totals 14 residues. V was clipped by 0 bases and J by 2 bases, with 9 bases between them. This CDR3 reads CASSVGQNPYEQYF. For the CDR3, the DNA is TGTGCCAGCAGCGTAGGGCAGAATCCCTACGAGCAGTACTTC.

The rearrangement joins TRBV4-3 to TRBJ1-2; D may be TRBD1 (5 bases). The V end lost 0 bases, the J end lost 6 bases, and 11 bases lay between the germline ends. Germline V gene data show CDR1 as LGHNA and CDR2 as YSLEER. The CDR3 length is 14 residues. The CDR3 spells CASSQDLGDHGYTF. The CDR3 coding sequence is TGCGCCAGCAGCCAAGATCTAGGGGACCATGGCTACACCTTC.

This chain links TRBV20-1 with TRBJ2-7; D is perhaps TRBD1 (6 bases). Germline CDR1 and CDR2: DFQATT and SNEGSKA (reference sequence). This CDR3 is built from 11 residues. The germline V and J ends were trimmed by 8 bases and 4 bases, with 12 bases remaining between them. The CDR3 is CSTTGHYEQYF. The CDR3 coding sequence is TGCAGTACTACAGGGCATTACGAGCAGTACTTC.

The chain carries TRBV28 and TRBJ1-4; possible D gene TRBD1, 6 bases. Per the germline V gene, CDR1 is MDHEN and CDR2 is SYDVKM. The CDR3 runs to 14 residues. Trimming took off 6 bases at V and 8 bases at J, with 16 bases between the two ends. The DNA for the CDR3 is TGTGCCAGCAGCCTCAGGGGAAAGGGGGAAAAACTGTTTTTT. Amino acid sequence: CASSLRGKGEKLFF.

V gene TRBV25-1 combines with J gene TRBJ1-6; a weak D match, TRBD1 (6 bases). The length of the CDR3 is 13 residues. V was shortened by 5 bases and J by 8 bases, with 10 bases between the two germline ends. Germline V gene lookup returns CDR1 MGHDK and CDR2 SYGVNS. The chain's CDR3 is CASSRRTDSPLHF. CDR3 nucleotides: TGTGCCAGCAGTCGAAGGACAGATTCACCCCTCCACTTT.

The J gene is TRBJ1-1, the V gene TRBV7-9, with 10 positions matching TRBD1. The CDR3 has 16 residues. The V gene end was trimmed by 1 base and the J gene end by 4 bases; junction bases not matched to a gene: 6. Germline CDR1 and CDR2: SEHNR and FQNEAQ (reference sequence). DNA of the CDR3: TGTGCCAGCAGCTTAGGGGGGACAGGGGAGGGCACTGAAGCTTTCTTT. Translating it yields CASSLGGTGEGTEAFF.

In its sample, this clonotype was seen a few times. The chain employs TRBV27 and TRBJ2-1, with 9 bases aligning to TRBD2. Germline values: CDR1 MNHEY, CDR2 SMNVEV (reference sequence). The CDR3 loop spans 16 amino acids. Trimming took 7 bases from V and 5 from J; bases not matched to a gene: 12. The CDR3, as DNA: TGTGCCAGCAATTTGGCGGGGGGGGACTTAGACAATGAGCAGTTCTTC. Its protein is CASNLAGGDLDNEQFF.

J is TRBJ1-2 and V is TRBV7-9, with 8 bases aligning to TRBD1. V dropped 1 base and J dropped 4; count of bases not matched to a gene: 11. The CDR3 has 17 residues. Germline CDR1 SEHNR, CDR2 FQNEAQ (reference sequence). CDR3 nucleotides: TGTGCCAGCAGCTTAGGATCAGGGGGCGAGGTTAGCTATGGCTACACCTTC. It specifies CASSLGSGGEVSYGYTF.

This clonotype was counted once. V and J are TRBV11-2 and TRBJ2-7; the D gene is possibly TRBD1 (6 bases). The germline gives CDR1 SGHAT, CDR2 FQNNGV. The CDR3 covers 13 residues. V was trimmed by 6 bases and J by 2 bases, leaving 11 bases between them. The CDR3 protein is CASSKGGAYEQYF. In DNA form, the CDR3 reads TGTGCCAGCAGTAAAGGGGGAGCCTACGAGCAGTACTTC.

In its sample, this clonotype was seen a few times. The chain carries TRBV6-6 and TRBJ1-2; D is possibly TRBD1 (5 bases). Germline CDR1 and CDR2: MNHNY and SVGAGI (reference sequence). The CDR3 sequence is 15 residues long. V lost 10 bases to trimming and J lost 3 bases, with 21 bases between them. In DNA, the CDR3 is TGTGCCACCTCCCGAGCTCTTACAGGCGACTATGGCTACACCTTC. Its protein product is CATSRALTGDYGYTF.

The CDR3 reads CSVFVRDRRPNEQFF. CDR3 coding DNA: TGCAGCGTTTTCGTCCGGGACAGAAGGCCCAATGAGCAGTTCTTC. The rearrangement links TRBV29-1 to TRBJ2-1, with 7 bases that match TRBD1. CDR1 and CDR2 (germline): SQVTM, ANQGSEA. V gave up 5 bases and J gave up 6 bases; unmatched junction bases: 13. The CDR3 extends over 15 amino acids.

The chain recombines TRBV21-1 with TRBJ2-3; TRBD1, the D gene given by the table, was not confirmed from the DNA. TRBV21-1 is recorded as a pseudogene. The CDR3 contains 21 residues. CDR3 residues: CASSKAPMLGSRTGLTDTQYF. CDR3 nucleotides: TGTGCCAGCAGCAAAGCGCCAATGCTAGGTTCTCGGACAGGGCTGACAGATACGCAGTATTTT.

The chain links TRBV7-2 to TRBJ2-4, with TRBD2 identical over 12 bases. The germline V gene has CDR1 SGHTA and CDR2 FQGNSA. The CDR3 totals 14 residues. V lost 4 bases to trimming and J lost 15 bases; unmatched junction nucleotides: 10. The CDR3 spells CASSSQLAGGFRYF. In DNA form, the CDR3 reads TGTGCCAGCAGCTCCCAACTAGCGGGGGGTTTCAGGTACTTC.

This chain joins TRBV4-3 and TRBJ1-1; D is unresolved. CDR3 length: 15 amino acids. Germline values: CDR1 LGHNA, CDR2 YSLEER. Deletions cut 0 bases from V and 5 bases from J, with 13 bases between. This CDR3 is CASSQELVMQTEAFF. Here the CDR3 DNA reads TGCGCCAGCAGCCAAGAGTTGGTAATGCAAACTGAAGCTTTCTTT.